The clone carrying this T cell receptor (beta chain) was detected many times. The target antigen is unknown. Per the germline V gene, CDR1 is SGHRS and CDR2 is YFSETQ. This CDR3 is built from 15 residues. Trimming pared 0 bases from V and 4 bases from J, leaving 11 bases between. This entry comes from a study of spatial heterogeneity in lung cancer. Turning to the study itself: Samples were obtained from 70 or so donors, all untreated early-stage non-small cell lung cancer patients. Within raw reads, each unique TCR and UMI combination appeared on average more than ten times.

Described time point: blood at routine non-recurrence follow-up after resection. Unsorted tumor, nontumor lung tissue or cryopreserved PBMC supplied the whole RNA. Study-wide findings and caveats: TCRs found ubiquitously expanded in tumor appeared in blood more at resection than at follow-up.

TCR cDNA molecules each carried a unique molecular identifier. TCRdb processed the 5' RACE reads anew with MiXCR; each CDR3 protein has one entry. The table shows about 120,000 distinct CDR3 sequences, with 12% occurring only once. Sequenced material: PBMCs, taken at follow-up. This chain uses TRBV5-1 with TRBJ1-5; D not resolved. The source is a male donor with early-stage non-small cell lung cancer. The CDR3 region is CASSLGGIGNQPQHF. In nucleotides, the CDR3 is TGCGCCAGCAGCTTGGGGGGAATCGGGAATCAGCCCCAGCATTTT.